The clone carrying this T cell receptor (beta chain) was seen only once. What it binds is not known. The sample belongs to a study of shared clonotypes between healthy human individuals. Study findings and constraints: A handful of donors had 5% to 6% of their naive CD4 clonotypes in common.

Germline assignment: CDR1 MNHEY and CDR2 SMNVEV (reference sequence). The CDR3 loop spans 14 amino acids. Trimming took 5 bases from V and 7 from J; bases not matched to a gene: 6. Method: immunoSEQ multiplex PCR; TCRdb's copy keeps in-frame clones and lacks some. This sample has about 1.5 million clones, with 98% found just once. J is TRBJ2-2 and V is TRBV27; TRBD2 matches at 8 bases. This TCR derives from a young man in good health. The sequencing input was naive CD4+ T cells sorted from blood. Documented subset: CD45RA+ positively selected. The CDR3 DNA sequence: TGTGCCAGCAGTAGGGGACTAGGGATCGGGGAGCTGTTTTTT. This encodes CASSRGLGIGELFF.